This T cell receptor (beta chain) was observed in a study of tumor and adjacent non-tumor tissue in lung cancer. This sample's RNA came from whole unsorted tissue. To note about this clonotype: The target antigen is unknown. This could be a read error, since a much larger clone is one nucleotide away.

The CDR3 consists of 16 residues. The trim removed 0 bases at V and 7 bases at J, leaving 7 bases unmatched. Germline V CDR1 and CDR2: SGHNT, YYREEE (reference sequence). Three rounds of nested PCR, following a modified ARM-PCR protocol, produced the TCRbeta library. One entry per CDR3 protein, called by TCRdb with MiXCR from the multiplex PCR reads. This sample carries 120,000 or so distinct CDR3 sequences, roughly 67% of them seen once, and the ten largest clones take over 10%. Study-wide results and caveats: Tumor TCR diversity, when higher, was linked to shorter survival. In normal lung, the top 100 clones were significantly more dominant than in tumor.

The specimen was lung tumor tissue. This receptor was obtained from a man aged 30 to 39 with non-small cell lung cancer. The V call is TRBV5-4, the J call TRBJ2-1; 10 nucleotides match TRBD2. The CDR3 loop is CASSLAIASGGNEQFF. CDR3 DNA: TGTGCCAGCAGCTTGGCCATAGCTAGCGGGGGAAATGAGCAGTTCTTC.